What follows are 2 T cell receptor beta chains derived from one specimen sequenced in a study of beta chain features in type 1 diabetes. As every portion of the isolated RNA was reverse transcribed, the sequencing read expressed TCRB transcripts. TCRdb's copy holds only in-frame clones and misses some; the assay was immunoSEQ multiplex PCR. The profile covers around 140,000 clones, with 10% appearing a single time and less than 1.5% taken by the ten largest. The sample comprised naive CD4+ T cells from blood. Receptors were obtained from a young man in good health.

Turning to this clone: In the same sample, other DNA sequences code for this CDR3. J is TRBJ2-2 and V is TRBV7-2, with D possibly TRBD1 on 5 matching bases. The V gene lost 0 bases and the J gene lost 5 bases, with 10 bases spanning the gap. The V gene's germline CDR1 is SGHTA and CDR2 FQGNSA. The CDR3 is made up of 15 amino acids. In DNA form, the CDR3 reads TGTGCCAGCAGCTTAGCTGGGGCGCGAACCGGGGAGCTGTTTTTT. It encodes CASSLAGARTGELFF.

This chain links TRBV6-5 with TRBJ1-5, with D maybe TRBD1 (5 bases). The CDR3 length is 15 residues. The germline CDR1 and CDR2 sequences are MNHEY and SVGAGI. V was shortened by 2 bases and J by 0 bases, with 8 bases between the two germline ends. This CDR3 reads CASSYDSNSNQPQHF. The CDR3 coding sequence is TGTGCCAGCAGTTACGACAGTAATAGCAATCAGCCCCAGCATTTT.